This T cell receptor beta chain comes out of a study of T cells in Graves' hyperthyroidism and ophthalmopathy. This clonotype was picked up a small number of times. In germline, CDR1 is SGHTA, CDR2 FQGTGA. Trimming cost V 1 base and J 5 bases; bases outside gene matches: 13. The CDR3 has 18 residues. Amplified regions were TCR beta CDR3 sequences from RNA transcripts. The HTBI set primed first-round TCR CDR3 RT-PCR. TCRdb fed the multiplex PCR reads into MiXCR, producing one record per CDR3 protein. This table has over 200,000 distinct CDR3 sequences, more than 12% appearing once. The sample taken for sequencing was blood. The TCR sequence derives from a woman aged 40 to 50 with Graves' hyperthyroidism that later progressed to Graves' ophthalmopathy. The chain recombines TRBV7-3 with TRBJ2-1; 8 bases are a match to TRBD2. The CDR3 here is CASSLIFPPSGYDNEQFF. The CDR3 region has the DNA TGTGCCAGCAGCTTAATATTCCCCCCTAGCGGGTACGACAATGAGCAGTTCTTC.